Below, one TCR beta chain is given with its context. This record comes from a study of human CD4 T cells and Enterobacteriaceae. Ex vivo total memory CD4+ samples were deeply sequenced, detecting one cell in 200,000. Produced via immunoSEQ multiplex PCR; TCRdb's table is partial and in-frame only. The sample has approximately 26,000 clones; roughly 80% are singletons. Germline V gene data show CDR1 as SGHTA and CDR2 as FQGNSA. The CDR3 covers 17 residues. The V and J ends lost 1 base and 5 bases, in that order; junction bases with no gene match: 4. The memory gate held CD4+ cells that were not CD45RA+CCR7+CD95- naive cells, over 98% pure.

The J gene is TRBJ2-1, the V gene TRBV7-2; 14 nucleotides align to TRBD2. The TCR originated in a human donor in good health. The sequenced sample consisted of memory CD4+ T cells from blood. Here the CDR3 reads CASSLEWGLAGDNEQFF. The CDR3 region has the DNA TGTGCCAGCAGCTTAGAGTGGGGACTAGCGGGAGACAATGAGCAGTTCTTC.